This TCR beta chain was sequenced during a study of beta chain features in type 1 diabetes (dated by TCRdb to between 2017 and 2018). As for the study more broadly: Mean age, gender distribution, total cell number and subset yield were not different between patients and healthy donors. Across all samples, 90 million to 130 million sorted cells were examined, and cell number per subset correlated strongly with RNA yield. The study compared TCRB repertoires of sorted circulating CD4+ T cell subsets between recently diagnosed type 1 diabetes patients and matched healthy donors. Whereas all 30 or so donors provided naive and central memory subsets, regulatory and stem cell-like memory subsets were isolated from just 8 patients and roughly 8 healthy donors.

Paper-wide results and their limitations: Type 1 diabetes patients showed a moderate but significant shortening of TCRB CDR3 length in all four CD4+ subsets. Only small numbers of individuals were included in the HLA sub-analyses, which left unresolved whether HLA type had any influence on TCRB rearrangement. Sequencing cDNA rather than genomic DNA could over-represent highly expressing activated cells, although activation and CD3 levels did not differ between groups. Naive, central memory and regulatory TCRB repertoires appeared more similar among patients than among healthy donors. At VDJ recombination sites, type 1 diabetes patients had fewer insertions and more deleted nucleotides, which implies abnormalities in thymic rearrangement. PCR might favor shorter templates, but patient and control samples were amplified and corrected together, so any skew would affect both groups equally.

Each donor gave one peripheral blood draw, roughly 110 mL on average, collected into heparinised tubes. A BD FACSAria II and a panel including CD45RO, CCR7, CD25, CD127, CD95 and CD27 were used to sort naive, central memory, regulatory and stem cell-like memory CD4+ T cells. All sorted populations exceeded 95% purity. PBMCs were isolated immediately by Lymphoprep density gradient centrifugation and stained directly without culture. To minimize batch effects, samples were stained and sorted in pairs, one healthy donor with one patient per experiment. For CDR1 and CDR2, the germline V gene lists SGHVS and FQNEAQ. At the junction V is shortened by 1 base and J by 1 base, with 24 bases in between. The CDR3, from cysteine to phenylalanine, totals 20 residues. The read is trimmed to its CDR3 DNA, 60 bases read in frame from base 1. All of the isolated RNA was reverse transcribed with the High Capacity cDNA Reverse Transcription Kit, so expressed TCRB transcripts were sequenced. Deep immunoSEQ sequencing was performed on naive, central memory and regulatory T cell samples, with an average of roughly 3.6 million total reads per sample. Sorted cells were lysed in RLT buffer and RNA was extracted with DNase-treated RNeasy Micro or Mini kits, depending on cell number. To prevent cross-contamination, every cell subset was processed on its own, while patient and healthy donor samples were processed together. TCRB sequences were amplified from cDNA with the immunoSEQ multiplex PCR, producing 87-bp fragments spanning the CDR3 region. Amplicons were sequenced on the Illumina HiSeq platform. Per the original workflow: Synthetic template baselines were used to correct PCR bias computationally, reads within Hamming distance 2 were collapsed, and singletons that could not be merged were discarded. By aligning reads against IMGT, V, D and J genes, CDR3 length, and insertions or deletions at six rearrangement sites were assigned. Clonotype counts were normalized to sorted cell number within each subset before computing true diversity and Gini coefficients with the tcR R package. Repertoire sharing was quantified using the overlap coefficient calculated on TCRB nucleotide sequences. Out-of-frame TCRB sequences from naive cells were analyzed to stand in for the pre-selection repertoire. TCRdb took this table from immuneACCESS and kept in-frame rearrangements with V and J called. Such tables lack part of the clones; where checked against another copy, unresolved V genes explain under half of the gap, and the rest is unexplained. That table is the source of V, J and clone size, and D and trimming were worked out from the DNA. The sample table contains 810,000 or so clones; only one count was recorded for under 20% of them. The ten largest account for about 0.02% of the sample.

Regarding this clone: The clone's antigen remains unknown. No base qualities exist here, and no much larger clone lies one base off it.

Sequenced sample: naive CD4+ T cells from blood. The cell subset or site label, read with the paper, signifies: true naive CD4+ T cells. The V gene is TRBV7-8 and the J gene is TRBJ2-3; no D segment can be confidently identified. This TCR derives from a woman under 30 in good health. The CDR3 region: CASSLVVAVATSPRTDTQYF. The DNA sequence is given as TGTGCCAGCAGCTTAGTTGTGGCGGTAGCCACCTCACCACGCACAGATACGCAGTATTTT. The CDR3 plus the reference TRBV7-8 and TRBJ2-3 genes for the other parts give the full variable domain: GAGVSQSPRYKVAKRGQDVALRCDPISGHVSLFWYQQALGQGPEFLTYFQNEAQLDKSGLPSDRFFAERPEGSVSTLKIQRTQQEDSAVYLCASSLVVAVATSPRTDTQYFGPGTRLTVL.